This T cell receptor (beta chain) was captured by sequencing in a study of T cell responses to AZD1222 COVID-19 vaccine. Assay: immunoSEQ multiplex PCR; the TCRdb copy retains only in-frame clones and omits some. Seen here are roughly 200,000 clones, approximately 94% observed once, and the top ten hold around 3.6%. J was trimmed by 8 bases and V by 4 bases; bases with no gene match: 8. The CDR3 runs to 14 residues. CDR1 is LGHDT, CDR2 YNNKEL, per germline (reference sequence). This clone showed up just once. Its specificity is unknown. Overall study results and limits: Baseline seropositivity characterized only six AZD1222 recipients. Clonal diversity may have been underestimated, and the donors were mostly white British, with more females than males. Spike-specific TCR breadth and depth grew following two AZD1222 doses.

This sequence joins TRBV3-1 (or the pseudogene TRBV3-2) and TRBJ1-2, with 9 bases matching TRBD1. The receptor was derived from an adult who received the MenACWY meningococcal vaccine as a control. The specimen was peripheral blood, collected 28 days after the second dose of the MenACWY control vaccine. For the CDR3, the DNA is TGTGCCAGCAGCCTTTGGACAGGGGAAATCGGCTACACCTTC. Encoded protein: CASSLWTGEIGYTF.